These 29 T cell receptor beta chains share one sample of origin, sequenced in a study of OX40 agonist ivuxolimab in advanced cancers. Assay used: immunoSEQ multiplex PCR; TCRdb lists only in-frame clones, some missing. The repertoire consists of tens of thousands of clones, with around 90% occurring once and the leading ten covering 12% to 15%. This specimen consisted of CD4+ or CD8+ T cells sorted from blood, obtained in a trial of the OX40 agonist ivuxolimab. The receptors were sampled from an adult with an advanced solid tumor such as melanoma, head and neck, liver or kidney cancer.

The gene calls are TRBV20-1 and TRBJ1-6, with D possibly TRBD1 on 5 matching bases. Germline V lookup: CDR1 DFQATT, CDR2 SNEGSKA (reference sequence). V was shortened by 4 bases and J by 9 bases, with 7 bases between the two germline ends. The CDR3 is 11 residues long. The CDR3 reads CSANQGSPLHF. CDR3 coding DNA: TGCAGTGCTAATCAGGGTTCACCCCTCCACTTT.

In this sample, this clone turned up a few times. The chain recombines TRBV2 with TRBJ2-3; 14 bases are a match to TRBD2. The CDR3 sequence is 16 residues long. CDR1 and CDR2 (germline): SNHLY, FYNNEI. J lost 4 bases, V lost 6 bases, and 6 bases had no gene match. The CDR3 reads CASSLGLAGGSDTQYF. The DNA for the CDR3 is TGTGCCAGCAGCCTTGGACTAGCGGGAGGTTCAGATACGCAGTATTTT.

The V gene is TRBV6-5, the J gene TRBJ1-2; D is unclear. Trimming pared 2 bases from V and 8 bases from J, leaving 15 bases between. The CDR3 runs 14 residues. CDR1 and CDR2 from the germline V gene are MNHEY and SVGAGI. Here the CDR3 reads CASSYRQDLGGYTF. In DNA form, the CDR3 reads TGTGCCAGCAGTTACAGGCAGGACTTGGGAGGCTACACCTTC.

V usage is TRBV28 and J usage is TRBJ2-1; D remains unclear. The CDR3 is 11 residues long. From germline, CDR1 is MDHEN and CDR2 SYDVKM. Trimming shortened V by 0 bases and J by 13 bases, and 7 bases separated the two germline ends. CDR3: CASSLWGSQFF. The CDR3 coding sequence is TGTGCCAGCAGTTTATGGGGGTCCCAGTTCTTC.

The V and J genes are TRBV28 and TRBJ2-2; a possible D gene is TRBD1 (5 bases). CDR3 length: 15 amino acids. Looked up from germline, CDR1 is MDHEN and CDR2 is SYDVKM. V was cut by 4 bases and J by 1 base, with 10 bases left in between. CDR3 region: CASSSLTGNTGELFF. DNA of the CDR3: TGTGCCAGCAGTTCCCTAACAGGGAACACCGGGGAGCTGTTTTTT.

The CDR3 region is CASSFAPTGTSDYNEQFF. The CDR3 DNA reads as TGCGCCAGCAGCTTTGCCCCGACCGGGACTAGCGACTACAATGAGCAGTTCTTC. The chain carries TRBV5-1 and TRBJ2-1; 10 positions agree with TRBD2. The CDR3 spans 18 residues. Germline V gene lookup returns CDR1 SGHRS and CDR2 YFSETQ. V was pared by 2 bases and J by 3 bases, with 11 bases of the junction left unmatched.

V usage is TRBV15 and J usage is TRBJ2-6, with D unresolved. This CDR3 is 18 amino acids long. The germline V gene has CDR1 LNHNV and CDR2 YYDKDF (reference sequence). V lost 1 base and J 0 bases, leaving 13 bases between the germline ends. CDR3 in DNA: TGTGCCACCAGCAGAGCCGATCTCGGCCCCTCTGGGGCCAACGTCCTGACTTTC. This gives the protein CATSRADLGPSGANVLTF.

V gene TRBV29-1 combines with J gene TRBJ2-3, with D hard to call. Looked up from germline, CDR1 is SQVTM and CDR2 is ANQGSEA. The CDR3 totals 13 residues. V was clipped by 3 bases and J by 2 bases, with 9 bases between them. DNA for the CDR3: TGCAGCGTTGAGGTCGGAATCACAGATACGCAGTATTTT. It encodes CSVEVGITDTQYF.

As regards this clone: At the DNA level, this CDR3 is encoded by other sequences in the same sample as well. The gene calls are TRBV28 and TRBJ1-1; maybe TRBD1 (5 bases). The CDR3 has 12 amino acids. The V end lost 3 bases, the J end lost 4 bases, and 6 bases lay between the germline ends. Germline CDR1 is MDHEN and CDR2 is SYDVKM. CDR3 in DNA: TGTGCCAGCAGTTTCGGGGGCACTGAAGCTTTCTTT. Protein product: CASSFGGTEAFF.

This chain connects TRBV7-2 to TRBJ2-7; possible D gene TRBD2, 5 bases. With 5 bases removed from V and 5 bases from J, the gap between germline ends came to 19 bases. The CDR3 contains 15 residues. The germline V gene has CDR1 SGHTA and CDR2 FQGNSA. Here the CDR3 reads CASSLLISDFDEQYF. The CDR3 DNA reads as TGTGCCAGCAGCCTATTAATTAGCGACTTCGACGAGCAGTACTTC.

The CDR3 DNA is TGCGCCAGCAGCCCGGGAGGGGGATACGAGCAGTACTTC. Translating it yields CASSPGGGYEQYF. This chain joins TRBV5-1 and TRBJ2-7; 8 nucleotides agree with TRBD2. CDR3 size: 13 residues. Germline V gene data show CDR1 as SGHRS and CDR2 as YFSETQ. J lost 4 bases, V lost 4 bases, and 4 bases had no gene match.

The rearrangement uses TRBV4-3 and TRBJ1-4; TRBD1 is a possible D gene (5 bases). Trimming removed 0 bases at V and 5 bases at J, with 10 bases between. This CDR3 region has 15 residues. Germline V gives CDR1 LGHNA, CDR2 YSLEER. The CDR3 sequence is CASSQEGGTNEKLFF. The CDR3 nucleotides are TGCGCCAGCAGCCAAGAGGGGGGGACGAATGAAAAACTGTTTTTT.

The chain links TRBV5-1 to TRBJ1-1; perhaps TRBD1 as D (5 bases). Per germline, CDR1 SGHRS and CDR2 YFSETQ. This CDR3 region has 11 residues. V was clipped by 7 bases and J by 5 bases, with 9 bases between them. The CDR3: CASLAGTEAFF. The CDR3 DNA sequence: TGCGCCAGCCTGGCAGGGACTGAAGCTTTCTTT. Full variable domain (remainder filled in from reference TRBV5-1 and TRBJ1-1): KAGVTQTPRYLIKTRGQQVTLSCSPISGHRSVSWYQQTPGQGLQFLFEYFSETQRNKGNFPGRFSGRQFSNSRSEMNVSTLELGDSALYLCASLAGTEAFFGQGTRLTVV.

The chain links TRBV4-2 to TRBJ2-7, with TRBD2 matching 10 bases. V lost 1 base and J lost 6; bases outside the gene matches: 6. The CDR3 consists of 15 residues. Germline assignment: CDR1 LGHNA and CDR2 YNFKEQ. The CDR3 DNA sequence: TGTGCCAGCAGCCAAGGAGCGGGAGGGACTGGCGAGCAGTACTTC. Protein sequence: CASSQGAGGTGEQYF.

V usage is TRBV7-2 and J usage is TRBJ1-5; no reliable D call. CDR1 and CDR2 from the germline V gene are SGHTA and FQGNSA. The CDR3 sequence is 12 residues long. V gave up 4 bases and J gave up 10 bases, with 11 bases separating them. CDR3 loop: CASSSPTVPQHF. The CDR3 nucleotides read TGTGCCAGCAGCTCCCCGACGGTTCCCCAGCATTTT. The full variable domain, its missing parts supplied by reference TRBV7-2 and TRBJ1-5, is GAGVSQSPSNKVTEKGKDVELRCDPISGHTALYWYRQSLGQGLEFLIYFQGNSAPDKSGLPSDRFSAERTGGSVSTLTIQRTQQEDSAVYLCASSSPTVPQHFGDGTRLSIL.

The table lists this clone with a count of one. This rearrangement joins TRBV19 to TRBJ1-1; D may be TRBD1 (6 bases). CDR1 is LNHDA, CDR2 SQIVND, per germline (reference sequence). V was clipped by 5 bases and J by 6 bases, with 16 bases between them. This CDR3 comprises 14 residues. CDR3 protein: CASSPGTISAEAFF. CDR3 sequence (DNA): TGTGCCAGTAGTCCAGGGACAATCAGTGCTGAAGCTTTCTTT.

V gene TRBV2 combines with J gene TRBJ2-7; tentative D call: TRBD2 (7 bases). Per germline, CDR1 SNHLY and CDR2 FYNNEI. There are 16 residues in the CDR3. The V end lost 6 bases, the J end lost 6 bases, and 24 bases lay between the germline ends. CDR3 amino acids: CASRDLRGANPSEQYF. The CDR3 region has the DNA TGTGCCAGCAGAGATCTTCGGGGGGCTAACCCCTCCGAGCAGTACTTC.

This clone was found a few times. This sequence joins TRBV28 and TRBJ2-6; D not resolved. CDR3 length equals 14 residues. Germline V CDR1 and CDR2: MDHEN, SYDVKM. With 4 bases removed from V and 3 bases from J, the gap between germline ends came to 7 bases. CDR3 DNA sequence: TGTGCCAGCAGTTCCCCGGGTGGGGCCAACGTCCTGACTTTC. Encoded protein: CASSSPGGANVLTF.

The chain's CDR3 is CSGRAKNIQYF. CDR3 DNA sequence: TGCAGTGGCAGGGCCAAAAACATTCAGTACTTC. This chain joins TRBV20-1 and TRBJ2-4; D unclear. Germline V gene data show CDR1 as DFQATT and CDR2 as SNEGSKA (reference sequence). The CDR3 totals 11 residues. V was trimmed by 7 bases and J by 1 base, leaving 5 bases between them.

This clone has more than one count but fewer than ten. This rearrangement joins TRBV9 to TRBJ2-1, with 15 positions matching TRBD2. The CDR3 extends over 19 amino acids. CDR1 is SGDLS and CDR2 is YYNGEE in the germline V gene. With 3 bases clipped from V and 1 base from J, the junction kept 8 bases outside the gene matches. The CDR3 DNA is TGTGCCAGCAGCGGGACTAGCGGGAGGGCCCTCGGTTCCTACAATGAGCAGTTCTTC. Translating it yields CASSGTSGRALGSYNEQFF.

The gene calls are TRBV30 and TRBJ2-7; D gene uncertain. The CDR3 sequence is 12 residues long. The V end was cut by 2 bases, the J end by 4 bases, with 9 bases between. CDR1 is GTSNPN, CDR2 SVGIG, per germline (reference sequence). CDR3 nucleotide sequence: TGTGCCTGGAGTACGCCTCCGTACGAGCAGTACTTC. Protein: CAWSTPPYEQYF.

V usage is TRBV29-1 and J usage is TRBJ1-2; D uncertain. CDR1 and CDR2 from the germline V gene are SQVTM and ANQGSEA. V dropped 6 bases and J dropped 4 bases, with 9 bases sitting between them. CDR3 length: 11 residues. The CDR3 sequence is CSVEVSYGYTF. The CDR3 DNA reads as TGCAGCGTGGAGGTCAGCTATGGCTACACCTTC.

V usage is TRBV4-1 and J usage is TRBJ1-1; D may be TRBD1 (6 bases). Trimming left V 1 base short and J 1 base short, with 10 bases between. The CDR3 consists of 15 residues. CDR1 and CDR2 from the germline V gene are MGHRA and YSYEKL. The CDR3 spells CASSQGAGENTEAFF. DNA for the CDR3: TGCGCCAGCAGCCAAGGGGCAGGGGAGAACACTGAAGCTTTCTTT.

In nucleotides, the CDR3 is TGTGCCAGCAGCCCCGTCCGGGACAGTAGCTACGAGCAGTACTTC. This sequence encodes CASSPVRDSSYEQYF. The chain combines TRBV7-9 with TRBJ2-7; 7 nucleotides match TRBD1. The V and J ends lost 5 bases and 3 bases, in that order; junction bases with no gene match: 10. The germline CDR1 and CDR2 sequences are SEHNR and FQNEAQ (reference sequence). This CDR3 region has 15 residues.

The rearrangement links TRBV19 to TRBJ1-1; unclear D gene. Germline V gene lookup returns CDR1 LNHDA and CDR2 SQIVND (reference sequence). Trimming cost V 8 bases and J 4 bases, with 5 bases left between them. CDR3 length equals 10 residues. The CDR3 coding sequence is TGTGCCAGTTGGGGCACTGAAGCTTTCTTT. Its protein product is CASWGTEAFF.

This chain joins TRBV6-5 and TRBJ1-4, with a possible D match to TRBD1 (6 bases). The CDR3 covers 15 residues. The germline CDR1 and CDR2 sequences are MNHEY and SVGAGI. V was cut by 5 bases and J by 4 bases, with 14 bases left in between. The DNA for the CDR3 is TGTGCCAGCAGTCCCAGGGGACTTGGTAATGAAAAACTGTTTTTT. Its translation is CASSPRGLGNEKLFF.

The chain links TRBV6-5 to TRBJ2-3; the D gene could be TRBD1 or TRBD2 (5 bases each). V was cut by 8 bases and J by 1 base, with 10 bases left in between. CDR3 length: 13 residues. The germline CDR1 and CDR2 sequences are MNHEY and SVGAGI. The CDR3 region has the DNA TGTGCCAGCCGGGGCGGAGGCACAGATACGCAGTATTTT. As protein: CASRGGGTDTQYF.

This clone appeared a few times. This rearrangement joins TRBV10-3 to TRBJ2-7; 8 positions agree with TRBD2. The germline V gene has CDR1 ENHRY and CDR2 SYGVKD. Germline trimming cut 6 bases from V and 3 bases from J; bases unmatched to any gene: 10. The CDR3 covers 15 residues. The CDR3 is CAISLSLAEGYEQYF. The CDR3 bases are TGTGCCATCAGCCTATCACTAGCGGAGGGCTACGAGCAGTACTTC.

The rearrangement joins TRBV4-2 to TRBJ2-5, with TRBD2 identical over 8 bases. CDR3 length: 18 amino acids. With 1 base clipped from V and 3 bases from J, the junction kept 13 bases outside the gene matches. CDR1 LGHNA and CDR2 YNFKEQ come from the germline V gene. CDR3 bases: TGTGCCAGCAGCCAAGTGTCTAACTTCGGACTAGCTGAAGAGACCCAGTACTTC. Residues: CASSQVSNFGLAEETQYF.